This TCR beta chain was recorded in a study of T cells after yellow fever vaccination. Whole-study context: Fractions with few cells were prepared using SMART-Seq v4 Ultra Low Input.

Germline V gene sequence: CDR1 SGDLS, CDR2 YYNGEE. Trimming cost V 2 bases and J 2 bases; bases outside gene matches: 6. The CDR3 consists of 15 residues. From the 5' RACE reads, TCRdb called clonotypes with MiXCR, one entry per CDR3 protein. The data hold some 500,000 distinct CDR3 sequences, with around an eighth observed a single time. This material consisted of PBMCs, taken on the day of the yellow fever booster vaccination. V usage is TRBV9 and J usage is TRBJ2-5; 7 nucleotides align to TRBD2. The receptor was derived from a man in his thirties or forties who received the YFV17D yellow fever vaccine. The CDR3 coding sequence is TGTGCCAGCAGCGTCGGCGGGAGAGTACAAGAGACCCAGTACTTC. Encoded protein: CASSVGGRVQETQYF.